Listed here are 27 T cell receptor beta chains from one sample, sequenced in a study of blood T cell repertoires in COVID-19 (dated by TCRdb to 2018 to 2020). Libraries were prepared through the immunoSEQ multiplex PCR assay. TCRdb re-hosts the immuneACCESS table, in-frame sequences only. Its copies lack some clones; in the studies checked, an unresolved V gene accounts for under half of them, and the cause for the rest is not known. The sample yields about 250,000 clones; around 81% were counted once. Of the sample, about 4.4% falls within the top ten clones. The sample was peripheral blood. The origin of the receptors is a man in his fifties or sixties with active or convalescent COVID-19.

CDR3 sequence (DNA): TGTGCCAGCACTGATGGGGCGACGGCTCAAGGGCAGTACTTC. It yields the protein CASTDGATAQGQYF. The chain employs TRBV5-6 and TRBJ2-7; D possibly corresponds to TRBD1 (5 bases). The V gene lost 6 bases and the J gene lost 9 bases, with 22 bases spanning the gap. In germline, CDR1 is SGHDT, CDR2 YYEEEE. This CDR3 region has 14 residues.

V usage is TRBV6-5 and J usage is TRBJ2-5, with TRBD2 as a possible D gene (6 bases). V lost 4 bases and J 1 base, leaving 16 bases between the germline ends. The CDR3 spans 16 residues. CDR1 is MNHEY, CDR2 SVGAGI, per germline. CDR3: CASSWTSGGAQETQYF. The CDR3, as DNA: TGTGCCAGCAGTTGGACGTCGGGCGGGGCCCAAGAGACCCAGTACTTC.

The chain carries TRBV5-1 and TRBJ2-1, with a possible D match to TRBD2 (5 bases). The CDR3 is 15 residues long. Trimming took 4 bases from V and 2 from J, leaving 13 bases between them. The germline V gene has CDR1 SGHRS and CDR2 YFSETQ. The CDR3 is CASSPRAGTYNEQFF. The CDR3 DNA is TGCGCCAGCAGCCCTCGTGCGGGTACCTACAATGAGCAGTTCTTC.

This clone has a single count. The chain couples TRBV7-3 to TRBJ2-7; 9 bases are shared with TRBD1. J lost 2 bases, V lost 5 bases, and 4 bases had no gene match. The CDR3 length is 14 residues. CDR1 SGHTA and CDR2 FQGTGA come from the germline V gene. The CDR3 bases are TGTGCCAGCAGCCCGACAGGGGGACCCTACGAGCAGTACTTC. Translated, it gives CASSPTGGPYEQYF.

This rearrangement joins TRBV18 to TRBJ2-1; TRBD2 matches at 9 bases. This CDR3 contains 14 residues. The trim removed 3 bases at V and 7 bases at J, leaving 4 bases unmatched. The V gene's germline CDR1 is KGHSH and CDR2 LQKENI. The CDR3 region is CASSPRAGGNEQFF. Here the CDR3 DNA reads TGTGCCAGCTCACCCCGGGCGGGGGGGAATGAGCAGTTCTTC. Looking up the rest from reference TRBV18 and TRBJ2-1 gives the full variable domain: NAGVMQNPRHLVRRRGQEARLRCSPMKGHSHVYWYRQLPEEGLKFMVYLQKENIIDESGMPKERFSAEFPKEGPSILRIQQVVRGDSAAYFCASSPRAGGNEQFFGPGTRLTVL.

The chain links TRBV6-5 to TRBJ2-3, with 7 bases matching TRBD1. The V segment lost 9 bases and the J segment 1 base; nucleotides outside the gene matches: 7. Germline V gene sequence: CDR1 MNHEY, CDR2 SVGAGI. There are 14 residues in the CDR3. The CDR3 DNA reads TGTGCCAGTGCCACCGACAGGGGCACAGATACGCAGTATTTT. Translating gives CASATDRGTDTQYF.

The rearrangement joins TRBV7-6 to TRBJ1-3, with TRBD1 matching over 12 bases. Germline CDR1 and CDR2: SGHVS and FNYEAQ. Unmatched junction bases numbered 12, after V lost 7 bases and J lost 2 bases. The CDR3 is 18 residues long. CDR3 loop: CASTISGGTGGPGNTIYF. CDR3 DNA: TGTGCCAGCACCATCTCCGGGGGGACAGGGGGCCCTGGAAACACCATATATTTT.

The V call is TRBV4-3, the J call TRBJ2-3; D is ambiguous. In germline, CDR1 is LGHNA, CDR2 YSLEER. Between the trimmed V and J ends, which lost 0 bases and 0 bases, there was a span of 10 bases. The CDR3 runs to 16 residues. As DNA, the CDR3 is TGCGCCAGCAGCCAAGATGTCTGGCTTAGCACAGATACGCAGTATTTT. It yields the protein CASSQDVWLSTDTQYF.

The CDR3 nucleotides are TGCAGCTCGCGGGGGACAGGAGGCTACAGGAATGAGCAGTTCTTC. Its translation: CSSRGTGGYRNEQFF. V gene TRBV29-1 combines with J gene TRBJ2-1, with D possibly matching TRBD1 (8 bases). Trimming shortened V by 8 bases and J by 7 bases, and 24 bases separated the two germline ends. There are 15 residues in the CDR3. Germline CDR1 SQVTM, CDR2 ANQGSEA.

The V and J genes are TRBV5-1 and TRBJ1-2; D remains unclear. V gave up 2 bases and J gave up 5 bases, with 25 bases separating them. Germline-derived CDR1 and CDR2 are SGHRS and YFSETQ. This CDR3 region has 18 residues. CDR3 region: CASSLFAQPLRRGYGYTF. DNA for the CDR3: TGCGCCAGCAGCTTATTTGCCCAGCCTCTCCGACGGGGTTATGGCTACACCTTC.

Written as DNA, the CDR3 is TGTGCCAGCAGCTTCCGGGACAGGGGAACGAATTCCGCTGAAGCTTTCTTT. Its protein product is CASSFRDRGTNSAEAFF. The V call is TRBV7-3, the J call TRBJ1-1; 10 bases line up with TRBD1. Germline V gives CDR1 SGHTA, CDR2 FQGTGA. The CDR3 runs to 17 residues. With 3 bases clipped from V and 6 bases from J, the junction kept 13 bases outside the gene matches.

Comments on this clone: Distinct nucleotide sequences in the sample also encode this CDR3. The chain is built from TRBV19 and TRBJ1-1; D is possibly TRBD1 (6 bases). V gave up 7 bases and J gave up 1 base, with 13 bases separating them. This CDR3 is 14 amino acids long. Germline-derived CDR1 and CDR2 are LNHDA and SQIVND (reference sequence). CDR3: CASTLGQENTEAFF. As DNA, the CDR3 is TGTGCCAGTACCCTGGGACAAGAGAACACTGAAGCTTTCTTT.

V gene TRBV11-2 combines with J gene TRBJ2-3; 9 nucleotides line up with TRBD2. The germline gives CDR1 SGHAT, CDR2 FQNNGV. This CDR3 has 15 amino acids. With V trimmed by 2 bases and J by 9 bases, 9 bases remained unmatched. DNA for the CDR3: TGTGCCAGCAGCTTAAGTAGCGGGGGTTTCCAAACGCAGTATTTT. Amino acid sequence: CASSLSSGGFQTQYF.

CDR3 DNA sequence: TGTGCCAGTAGTCCTCCGGGACACCTGAACACTGAAGCTTTCTTT. Amino acid sequence: CASSPPGHLNTEAFF. This chain connects TRBV19 to TRBJ1-1; D is possibly TRBD1 (6 bases). The CDR3 contains 15 residues. Looked up from germline, CDR1 is LNHDA and CDR2 is SQIVND (reference sequence). Deletions cut 5 bases from V and 0 bases from J, with 13 bases between.

This clone was seen only a few times. The chain links TRBV18 to TRBJ1-1, with D hard to call. CDR1 KGHSH and CDR2 LQKENI come from the germline V gene. The CDR3 loop spans 13 amino acids. V was pared by 6 bases and J by 3 bases, with 11 bases between. CDR3 region: CASSSKSDTEAFF. DNA for the CDR3: TGTGCCAGCTCGTCGAAATCGGACACTGAAGCTTTCTTT.

This clone was counted ten times or more. CDR3 protein: CASSPAGELFF. Written as DNA, the CDR3 is TGTGCCAGCAGCCCCGCCGGGGAGCTGTTTTTT. V usage is TRBV6-6 and J usage is TRBJ2-2; no reliable D call. CDR1 MNHNY and CDR2 SVGAGI come from the germline V gene (reference sequence). The V end was cut by 6 bases, the J end by 6 bases, with 5 bases between. The CDR3 runs 11 residues.

V usage is TRBV9 and J usage is TRBJ2-3; a weak D match, TRBD2 (5 bases). CDR3 length equals 15 residues. Germline V gene data show CDR1 as SGDLS and CDR2 as YYNGEE. Trimming removed 0 bases from V and 3 bases from J, with 11 bases in between. The CDR3 region is CASSVEGVWTDTQYF. Here the CDR3 DNA reads TGTGCCAGCAGCGTAGAGGGAGTTTGGACAGATACGCAGTATTTT.

The CDR3 loop is CSVWDPTGVNYGYTF. The CDR3 region has the DNA TGCAGCGTCTGGGACCCCACAGGGGTTAACTATGGCTACACCTTC. V gene TRBV29-1 combines with J gene TRBJ1-2; 7 positions match TRBD1. The germline CDR1 and CDR2 sequences are SQVTM and ANQGSEA. The CDR3 extends over 15 amino acids. V dropped 6 bases and J dropped 1; count of bases not matched to a gene: 11. Full variable domain (outside the CDR3, taken from reference TRBV29-1 and TRBJ1-2): SAVISQKPSRDICQRGTSLTIQCQVDSQVTMMFWYRQQPGQSLTLIATANQGSEATYESGFVIDKFPISRPNLTFSTLTVSNMSPEDSSIYLCSVWDPTGVNYGYTFGSGTRLTVV.

The rearrangement uses TRBV12-3 or TRBV12-4 and TRBJ1-3; D is perhaps TRBD1 (5 bases). V lost 3 bases and J 14 bases, leaving 14 bases between the germline ends. CDR3 size: 12 residues. The CDR3 spells CASSLPDKVLYF. In DNA, the CDR3 is TGTGCCAGCAGTTTGCCGGACAAAGTTCTATATTTT.

This chain links TRBV20-1 with TRBJ2-5, with no clear D. The germline V gene encodes CDR1 DFQATT and CDR2 SNEGSKA (reference sequence). CDR3 length equals 11 residues. Trimming cost V 5 bases and J 3 bases, with 7 bases left between them. The CDR3 reads CSALLKETQYF. The CDR3 region has the DNA TGCAGTGCTCTTTTAAAAGAGACCCAGTACTTC.

The gene calls are TRBV10-3 and TRBJ2-5, with TRBD1 matching over 9 bases. V shed 11 bases, J shed 4 bases, and the junction held 8 bases outside the gene matches. Germline values: CDR1 ENHRY, CDR2 SYGVKD. The CDR3 totals 13 residues. This chain's CDR3 is CASWTGEIETQYF. DNA for the CDR3: TGTGCCTCCTGGACAGGGGAGATAGAGACCCAGTACTTC.

In its sample, this clone was seen once. The V gene is TRBV12-3 or TRBV12-4, the J gene TRBJ2-5; 10 nucleotides match TRBD1. V shed 4 bases and J 5 bases; nucleotides not matched to a gene: 1. CDR3 size: 13 residues. The DNA of the CDR3 is TGTGCCAGCAGTTGGGACAGGGGTGAGACCCAGTACTTC. This translates into CASSWDRGETQYF.

The V and J genes are TRBV9 and TRBJ1-3; D is unclear. Trimming took 4 bases from V and 5 from J, leaving 16 bases between them. Looked up from germline, CDR1 is SGDLS and CDR2 is YYNGEE. This CDR3 is built from 15 residues. CDR3 bases: TGTGCCAGCAGCCCCCTTGCGGCAGTTAGAAACACCATATATTTT. Translated: CASSPLAAVRNTIYF.

J is TRBJ1-5 and V is TRBV7-2, with a possible D match to TRBD1 (5 bases). V was trimmed by 2 bases and J by 1 base, leaving 6 bases between them. The CDR3 spans 14 residues. From germline, CDR1 is SGHTA and CDR2 FQGNSA. The CDR3 DNA reads as TGTGCCAGCAGCTTACCAGGGAGCAATCAGCCCCAGCATTTT. Amino acids: CASSLPGSNQPQHF.

CDR3 nucleotides: TGTGCCAGCAGCCGGTCGACTAGCGGGGCAGACAATGAGCAGTTCTTC. Its translation: CASSRSTSGADNEQFF. The chain recombines TRBV4-2 with TRBJ2-1; 11 nucleotides agree with TRBD2. This CDR3 has 16 residues. Unmatched junction bases numbered 7, after V lost 4 bases and J lost 5 bases. Germline CDR1 LGHNA, CDR2 YNFKEQ.

The gene calls are TRBV25-1 and TRBJ1-2; 7 nucleotides align to TRBD1. Per germline, CDR1 MGHDK and CDR2 SYGVNS. The length of the CDR3 is 16 residues. V lost 3 bases to trimming and J lost 7 bases; unmatched junction nucleotides: 14. CDR3 bases: TGTGCCAGCAGTGACTCCGACAGGGAGATCTGGGCTGGCTACACCTTC. Its translation is CASSDSDREIWAGYTF.

The V and J genes are TRBV2 and TRBJ1-1; TRBD1 matches 7 bases. V lost 4 bases to trimming and J lost 3 bases; unmatched junction nucleotides: 5. Germline CDR1 and CDR2: SNHLY and FYNNEI. The CDR3 is 14 amino acids. Written as DNA, the CDR3 is TGTGCCAGCAGTGGACAGGGTCAGGACACTGAAGCTTTCTTT. It specifies CASSGQGQDTEAFF.